The 20 T cell receptor beta chains below all came from one sample that was sequenced in a study of cytomegalovirus exposure and HLA in healthy donors. PCR was performed using 60 Vbeta and 13 Jbeta primers. Produced via immunoSEQ multiplex PCR; TCRdb's table is partial and in-frame only. Found here are tens of thousands of clones, around 60% of them singletons; the top ten hold about 2.3%. Source material: PBMCs. Receptor source: a human donor in good health.

This rearrangement joins TRBV2 to TRBJ1-3, with unresolved D. The ends were cut back, 8 bases at V and 0 bases at J, with 8 bases in the middle. There are 13 residues in the CDR3. Germline V lookup: CDR1 SNHLY, CDR2 FYNNEI. The CDR3 region is CASRHSSGNTIYF. The CDR3 DNA reads TGTGCCAGCCGACATAGCTCTGGAAACACCATATATTTT.

This sequence joins TRBV11-2 and TRBJ2-1; TRBD1 matches 7 bases. V shed 0 bases, J shed 2 bases, and the junction held 1 base outside the gene matches. This CDR3 is built from 15 residues. Germline-derived CDR1 and CDR2 are SGHAT and FQNNGV. The CDR3 protein is CASSLEGTAYNEQFF. The DNA of the CDR3 is TGTGCCAGCAGCTTAGAGGGGACAGCCTACAATGAGCAGTTCTTC.

This clone was detected only a few times. The chain joins TRBV5-1 to TRBJ1-1; no clear D. This CDR3 comprises 14 residues. Per germline, CDR1 SGHRS and CDR2 YFSETQ. The V gene lost 0 bases and the J gene lost 3 bases, with 9 bases spanning the gap. The CDR3 DNA reads as TGCGCCAGCAGCTTGGGTCAGGCCCACACTGAAGCTTTCTTT. This encodes CASSLGQAHTEAFF.

The genes are TRBV19 and TRBJ2-2; D might be TRBD1 (5 bases). CDR1 is LNHDA and CDR2 is SQIVND in the germline V gene (reference sequence). Trimming shortened V by 3 bases and J by 4 bases, and 12 bases separated the two germline ends. The CDR3 loop spans 15 amino acids. The CDR3 loop reads CASSIRQGPTGELFF. CDR3 sequence (DNA): TGTGCCAGTAGTATCAGGCAGGGCCCCACCGGGGAGCTGTTTTTT.

This rearrangement joins TRBV7-2 to TRBJ1-6; 8 nucleotides align to TRBD1. Germline V gene lookup returns CDR1 SGHTA and CDR2 FQGNSA. The CDR3 runs 14 residues. The V segment lost 5 bases and the J segment 10 bases; nucleotides outside the gene matches: 7. The DNA for the CDR3 is TGTGCCAGCAGCGCGGACAGGGTATTGTCACCCCTCCACTTT. It specifies CASSADRVLSPLHF.

The gene calls are TRBV30 and TRBJ2-2, with 8 bases matching TRBD1. V lost 2 bases to trimming and J lost 3 bases; unmatched junction nucleotides: 5. CDR1 and CDR2 from the germline V gene are GTSNPN and SVGIG (reference sequence). This CDR3 has 15 amino acids. The CDR3 DNA reads as TGTGCCTGGAGTCCGACAGGGGCGTACACCGGGGAGCTGTTTTTT. Protein: CAWSPTGAYTGELFF.

The chain employs TRBV7-2 and TRBJ2-3; 10 positions match TRBD2. There are 16 residues in the CDR3. Germline CDR1 reads SGHTA; CDR2 reads FQGNSA. With 6 bases clipped from V and 0 bases from J, the junction kept 6 bases outside the gene matches. The CDR3 protein is CASRETSGASTDTQYF. The CDR3 DNA reads as TGTGCCAGCAGGGAAACTAGCGGGGCTAGCACAGATACGCAGTATTTT.

This clone was observed once. The chain links TRBV5-1 to TRBJ2-3, with 8 bases that match TRBD2. There are 16 residues in the CDR3. With V trimmed by 0 bases and J by 8 bases, 11 bases remained unmatched. The germline CDR1 and CDR2 sequences are SGHRS and YFSETQ. Here the CDR3 reads CASSLAERGPFTTQYF. The CDR3 DNA sequence: TGCGCCAGCAGCTTGGCTGAGCGGGGGCCCTTTACTACGCAGTATTTT.

This chain uses TRBV5-1 with TRBJ1-3; possible D gene TRBD1, 5 bases. CDR1 is SGHRS, CDR2 YFSETQ, per germline. The CDR3 contains 16 residues. V was shortened by 7 bases and J by 2 bases, with 19 bases between the two germline ends. The CDR3 is CASQAGKGEAGNTIYF. CDR3 nucleotides: TGCGCCAGCCAAGCCGGGAAAGGGGAGGCTGGAAACACCATATATTTT.

The V gene is TRBV5-1, the J gene TRBJ1-1; 9 nucleotides line up with TRBD1. This CDR3 is 14 amino acids long. J gave up 4 bases and V 5 bases, and 6 bases lay outside the gene matches. The germline gives CDR1 SGHRS, CDR2 YFSETQ. Here the CDR3 DNA reads TGCGCCAGCAGACCGACAGGGGGAGGCACTGAAGCTTTCTTT. It specifies CASRPTGGGTEAFF.

This clone was seen just once. V is TRBV28 and J is TRBJ1-4; D not certain. The V gene's germline CDR1 is MDHEN and CDR2 SYDVKM. The V gene lost 1 base and the J gene lost 8 bases, with 11 bases spanning the gap. The CDR3 runs to 14 residues. The CDR3 nucleotides read TGTGCCAGCAGTTTATCCTCCACCAGGGAAAAACTGTTTTTT. Encoded protein: CASSLSSTREKLFF.

This clone was found once. The chain has TRBV6-6 and TRBJ2-5, with D maybe TRBD2 (6 bases). This CDR3 is built from 16 residues. V was cut by 0 bases and J by 1 base, with 12 bases left in between. Germline V gene lookup returns CDR1 MNHNY and CDR2 SVGAGI (reference sequence). The CDR3 here is CASSYSTGGAQETQYF. The DNA of the CDR3 is TGTGCCAGCAGTTACTCTACTGGCGGGGCCCAAGAGACCCAGTACTTC.

The chain has TRBV5-4 and TRBJ1-4, with 7 bases identical to TRBD1. V dropped 4 bases and J dropped 4; count of bases not matched to a gene: 16. CDR1 and CDR2 from the germline V gene are SGHNT and YYREEE (reference sequence). The CDR3 spans 18 residues. The CDR3 DNA is TGTGCCAGCAGCGGAGGGGCCGACAGGGCTACTCTTAATGAAAAACTGTTTTTT. Translation: CASSGGADRATLNEKLFF.

The chain carries TRBV6-5 and TRBJ1-3; D uncertain. The CDR3 totals 16 residues. Between the trimmed V and J ends, which lost 3 bases and 0 bases, there was a span of 12 bases. CDR1 and CDR2 from the germline V gene are MNHEY and SVGAGI. CDR3 residues: CASSYQSPGSGNTIYF. The CDR3 DNA reads as TGTGCCAGCAGTTATCAAAGTCCGGGCTCTGGAAACACCATATATTTT.

This clone was seen just once. One end of the junction is discordant with germline, which a read error may explain. The sample holds other DNA sequences that translate to the same CDR3. The chain is built from TRBV7-2 and TRBJ2-1, with TRBD2 matching 12 bases. Looked up from germline, CDR1 is SGHTA and CDR2 is FQGNSA. The CDR3 has 14 amino acids. The chain's CDR3 is CASSYRLAGDEQFF. The CDR3 DNA reads as TGCGCCAGCAGCTACAGACTAGCGGGGGATGAGCAGTTCTTC. Full variable domain (remainder filled in from reference TRBV7-2 and TRBJ2-1): GAGVSQSPSNKVTEKGKDVELRCDPISGHTALYWYRQSLGQGLEFLIYFQGNSAPDKSGLPSDRFSAERTGGSVSTLTIQRTQQEDSAVYLCASSYRLAGDEQFFGPGTRLTVL.

The chain employs TRBV30 and TRBJ1-5; possibly TRBD1 for D (6 bases). Germline loops: CDR1 GTSNPN, CDR2 SVGIG (reference sequence). Trimming took 5 bases from V and 2 from J, leaving 16 bases between them. The CDR3 has 15 amino acids. CDR3 protein: CAWGKDNRGNQPQHF. The CDR3 nucleotides read TGTGCCTGGGGTAAAGACAACAGGGGCAATCAGCCCCAGCATTTT.

This clone was observed once. The chain employs TRBV18 and TRBJ2-7; D is possibly TRBD1 (5 bases). V was trimmed by 6 bases and J by 0 bases, leaving 12 bases between them. CDR3 length equals 14 residues. Germline CDR1 is KGHSH and CDR2 is LQKENI. CDR3 bases: TGTGCCAGCTCCCCTAGACAGCCCTCCTACGAGCAGTACTTC. This translates into CASSPRQPSYEQYF.

V gene TRBV9 combines with J gene TRBJ1-3; D is undetermined. Trimming shortened V by 2 bases and J by 0 bases, and 12 bases separated the two germline ends. Per germline, CDR1 SGDLS and CDR2 YYNGEE. The CDR3 is made up of 16 amino acids. This CDR3 is CASSVANPNSGNTIYF. The CDR3 region has the DNA TGTGCCAGCAGCGTTGCGAACCCGAACTCTGGAAACACCATATATTTT.

This clone appeared a single time. The chain is built from TRBV7-3 and TRBJ1-6, with TRBD1 matching 7 bases. V lost 5 bases and J lost 9; bases outside the gene matches: 7. There are 14 residues in the CDR3. The V gene's germline CDR1 is SGHTA and CDR2 FQGTGA. CDR3 loop: CASSPGQILSPLHF. The CDR3 DNA follows: TGTGCCAGCAGCCCGGGACAGATACTTTCACCCCTCCACTTT.

The chain links TRBV4-1 to TRBJ2-1; TRBD2 matches 12 bases. This CDR3 has 15 amino acids. Per germline, CDR1 MGHRA and CDR2 YSYEKL. V dropped 6 bases and J dropped 4; count of bases not matched to a gene: 4. In DNA, the CDR3 is TGCGCCAGCAGACGGACTAGCGGGGAGTACAATGAGCAGTTCTTC. Protein product: CASRRTSGEYNEQFF.